These 8 T cell receptor beta chains were all obtained from the same sample, sequenced in a study of PD-L1 blockade in urothelial cancer. As to time point: pretreatment peripheral blood. Assay: immunoSEQ multiplex PCR; the TCRdb copy retains only in-frame clones and omits some. The data contain around 130,000 clones, about four fifths of them seen just once; the ten biggest clones take up 2.5% to 4%. Sequences were derived from PBMCs, sampled around atezolizumab (anti-PD-L1) treatment. The receptor set was obtained from a middle-aged man with urothelial cancer.

The chain links TRBV5-1 to TRBJ2-1, with 9 bases fitting TRBD2. This CDR3 is 15 amino acids long. Germline values: CDR1 SGHRS, CDR2 YFSETQ. The V gene end was trimmed by 1 base and the J gene end by 9 bases; junction bases not matched to a gene: 8. The CDR3 is CASSLFAGGPPEQFF. The CDR3, as DNA: TGCGCCAGCAGCTTGTTCGCGGGAGGGCCCCCTGAGCAGTTCTTC.

The CDR3 DNA reads as TGTGCCAGCAGCCAACTCACCGGGTCGGCTAGCGGGAGGGGAGAGACCCAGTACTTC. It encodes CASSQLTGSASGRGETQYF. This chain connects TRBV4-2 to TRBJ2-5, with 12 bases identical to TRBD2. The CDR3 is 19 residues long. Germline V CDR1 and CDR2: LGHNA, YNFKEQ. J was trimmed by 4 bases and V by 2 bases; bases with no gene match: 14.

The V and J genes are TRBV7-2 and TRBJ1-6, with D perhaps TRBD1 (5 bases). V lost 1 base and J 10 bases, leaving 11 bases between the germline ends. Germline V CDR1 and CDR2: SGHTA, FQGNSA. The CDR3 loop spans 14 amino acids. The CDR3 here is CASSLGGEMSPLHF. The CDR3 DNA reads as TGTGCCAGCAGCTTAGGGGGGGAAATGTCACCCCTCCACTTT.

The count of this clone is one. V and J are TRBV5-4 and TRBJ2-7; 12 bases are shared with TRBD2. Per germline, CDR1 SGHNT and CDR2 YYREEE (reference sequence). V dropped 4 bases and J dropped 4; count of bases not matched to a gene: 3. This CDR3 is 14 amino acids long. CDR3 protein: CASSPTSGRYEQYF. Here the CDR3 DNA reads TGTGCCAGCAGCCCGACTAGCGGGAGATACGAGCAGTACTTC. Variable domain in full (rest from reference TRBV5-4 and TRBJ2-7): ETGVTQSPTHLIKTRGQQVTLRCSSQSGHNTVSWYQQALGQGPQFIFQYYREEENGRGNFPPRFSGLQFPNYSSELNVNALELDDSALYLCASSPTSGRYEQYFGPGTRLTVT.

The rearrangement joins TRBV19 to TRBJ2-1; TRBD2 aligns across 16 bases. With 5 bases clipped from V and 12 bases from J, the junction kept 7 bases outside the gene matches. CDR3 size: 15 residues. Per germline, CDR1 LNHDA and CDR2 SQIVND (reference sequence). CDR3 loop: CASSPAGTSGRAQFF. For the CDR3, the DNA is TGTGCCAGTAGTCCCGCCGGGACTAGCGGGAGGGCGCAGTTCTTC.

The rearrangement links TRBV19 to TRBJ1-1, with D unresolved. The V end lost 5 bases, the J end lost 4 bases, and 14 bases lay between the germline ends. The V gene's germline CDR1 is LNHDA and CDR2 SQIVND (reference sequence). This CDR3 spans 14 amino acids. Here the CDR3 reads CASSAWVEGTEAFF. The CDR3 region has the DNA TGTGCCAGTAGTGCCTGGGTCGAGGGCACTGAAGCTTTCTTT.

This clone has ten or more counts. The J gene is TRBJ1-2, the V gene TRBV27; 7 bases are shared with TRBD1. Germline V CDR1 and CDR2: MNHEY, SMNVEV (reference sequence). After removal of 6 bases from V and 5 bases from J, the junction contained 6 bases not matched to a gene. This CDR3 is built from 13 residues. The CDR3 coding sequence is TGTGCCAGCAGGGACGGACAGGCTTATGGCTACACCTTC. As protein: CASRDGQAYGYTF.

This clone was counted only a few times. V and J are TRBV4-1 and TRBJ1-2; D is perhaps TRBD1 (6 bases). Germline V gene sequence: CDR1 MGHRA, CDR2 YSYEKL. CDR3 length: 14 amino acids. V lost 2 bases to trimming and J lost 8 bases, with 15 bases between them. The CDR3 DNA reads as TGCGCCAGCAGCCAATCCCCCAGGGGTCGGGGCTACACCTTC. Its protein is CASSQSPRGRGYTF.